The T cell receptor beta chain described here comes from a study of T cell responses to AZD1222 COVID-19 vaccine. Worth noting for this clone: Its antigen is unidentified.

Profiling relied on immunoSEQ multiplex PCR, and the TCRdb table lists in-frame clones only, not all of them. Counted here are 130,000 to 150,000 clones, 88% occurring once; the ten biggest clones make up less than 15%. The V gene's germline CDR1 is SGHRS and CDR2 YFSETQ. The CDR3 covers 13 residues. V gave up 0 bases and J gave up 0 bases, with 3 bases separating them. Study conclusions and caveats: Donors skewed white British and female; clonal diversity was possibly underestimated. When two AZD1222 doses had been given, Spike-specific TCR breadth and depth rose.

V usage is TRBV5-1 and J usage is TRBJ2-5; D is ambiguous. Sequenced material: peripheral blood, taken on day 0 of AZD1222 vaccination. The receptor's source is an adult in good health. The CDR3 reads CASSLGYQETQYF. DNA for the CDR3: TGCGCCAGCAGCTTGGGATACCAAGAGACCCAGTACTTC. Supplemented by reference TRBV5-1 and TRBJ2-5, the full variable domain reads KAGVTQTPRYLIKTRGQQVTLSCSPISGHRSVSWYQQTPGQGLQFLFEYFSETQRNKGNFPGRFSGRQFSNSRSEMNVSTLELGDSALYLCASSLGYQETQYFGPGTRLLVL.